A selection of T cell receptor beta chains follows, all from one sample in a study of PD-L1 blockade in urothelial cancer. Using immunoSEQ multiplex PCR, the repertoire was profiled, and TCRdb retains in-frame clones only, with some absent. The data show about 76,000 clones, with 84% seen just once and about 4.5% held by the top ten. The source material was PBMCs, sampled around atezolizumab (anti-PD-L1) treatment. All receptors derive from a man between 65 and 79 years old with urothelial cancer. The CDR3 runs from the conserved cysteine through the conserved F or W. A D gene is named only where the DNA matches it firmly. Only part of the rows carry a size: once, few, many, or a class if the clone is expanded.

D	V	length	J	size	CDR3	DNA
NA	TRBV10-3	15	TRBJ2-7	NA	CAITRALGDSYEQYF	TGTGCCATCACCCGGGCCCTTGGGGACTCGTACGAGCAGTACTTC
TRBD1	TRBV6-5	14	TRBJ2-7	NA	CASSPQGLGSEQYF	TGTGCCAGCAGTCCACAGGGGTTAGGTAGCGAGCAGTACTTC
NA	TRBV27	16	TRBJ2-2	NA	CASSIHRVGNTGELFF	TGTGCCAGCAGTATTCACAGGGTCGGGAACACCGGGGAGCTGTTTTTT
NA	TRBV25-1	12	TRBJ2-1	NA	CASRLRPDEQFF	TGTGCCAGCAGGTTGAGGCCGGATGAGCAGTTCTTC
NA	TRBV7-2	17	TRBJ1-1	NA	CASSLHSTRAKNTEAFF	TGTGCCAGCAGCTTACATTCAACCAGGGCGAAGAACACTGAAGCTTTCTTT
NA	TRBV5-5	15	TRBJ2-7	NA	CASSLVGGTGYEQYF	TGTGCCAGCAGCTTGGTAGGGGGAACGGGATACGAGCAGTACTTC
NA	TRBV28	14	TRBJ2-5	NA	CASSSGLDWQTQYF	TGTGCCAGCAGTTCAGGCTTGGATTGGCAGACCCAGTACTTC
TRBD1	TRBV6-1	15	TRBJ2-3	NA	CASSDLDRGTDTQYF	TGTGCCAGCAGTGATTTGGACAGGGGCACAGATACGCAGTATTTT
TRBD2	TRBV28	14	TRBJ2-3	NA	CASTPGRATDTQYF	TGTGCCAGCACCCCCGGGAGGGCCACAGATACGCAGTATTTT
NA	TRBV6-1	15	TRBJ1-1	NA	CASSEGIQLNTEAFF	TGTGCCAGCAGTGAAGGTATACAGCTAAACACTGAAGCTTTCTTT
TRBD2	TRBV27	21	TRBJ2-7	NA	CASSTTRRTSGRAIHSYEQYF	TGTGCCAGCAGCACGACGAGAAGGACTAGCGGGAGGGCCATACACTCCTACGAGCAGTACTTC
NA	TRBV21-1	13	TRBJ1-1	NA	CASSKGGNTEAFF	TGTGCCAGCAGCAAAGGGGGCAACACTGAAGCTTTCTTT
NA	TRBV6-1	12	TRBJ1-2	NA	CASTDFVYGYTF	TGTGCCAGCACGGACTTTGTCTATGGCTACACCTTC
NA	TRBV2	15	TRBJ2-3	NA	CASSETRGSTDTQYF	TGTGCCAGCAGTGAAACTAGAGGCTCCACAGATACGCAGTATTTT
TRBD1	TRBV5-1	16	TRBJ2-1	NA	CASSLEVGQGRSEQFF	TGCGCCAGCAGCTTGGAAGTGGGACAGGGACGGAGTGAGCAGTTCTTC
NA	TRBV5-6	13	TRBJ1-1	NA	CASSLGGRTEAFF	TGTGCCAGCAGCTTGGGGGGGCGCACTGAAGCTTTCTTT
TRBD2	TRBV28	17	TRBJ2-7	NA	CASSEALAGAQSGEQYF	TGTGCCAGCAGTGAAGCACTAGCGGGAGCCCAATCTGGTGAGCAGTACTTC
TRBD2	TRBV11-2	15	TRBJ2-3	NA	CASSFTSGSTDTQYF	TGTGCCAGCAGCTTCACTAGCGGGAGCACAGATACGCAGTATTTT
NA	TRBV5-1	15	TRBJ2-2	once	CASSPTGANTGELFF	TGCGCCAGCAGCCCGACTGGCGCGAACACCGGGGAGCTGTTTTTT
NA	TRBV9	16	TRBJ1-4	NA	CASSPSPMRGDEKLFF	TGTGCCAGCAGCCCATCCCCGATGCGGGGGGACGAAAAACTGTTTTTT
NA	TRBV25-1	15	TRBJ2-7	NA	CASSSIRESGYEQYF	TGTGCCAGCAGTAGCATTCGGGAAAGCGGGTACGAGCAGTACTTC
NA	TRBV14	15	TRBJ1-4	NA	CASSQDLTGGEKLFF	TGTGCCAGCAGCCAAGATTTGACAGGCGGGGAAAAACTGTTTTTT
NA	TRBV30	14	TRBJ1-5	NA	CAWSVRGNNQPQHF	TGTGCCTGGAGTGTACGGGGTAACAATCAGCCCCAGCATTTT
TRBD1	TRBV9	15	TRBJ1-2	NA	CASSALGTGVYGYTF	TGTGCCAGCAGCGCGCTCGGGACAGGCGTTTATGGCTACACCTTC
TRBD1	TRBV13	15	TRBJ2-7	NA	CASSLGQVPSYEQYF	TGTGCCAGCAGCCTGGGACAGGTCCCTTCCTACGAGCAGTACTTC
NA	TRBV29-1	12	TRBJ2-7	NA	CSAMVGAYEQYF	TGCAGCGCCATGGTTGGGGCTTACGAGCAGTACTTC
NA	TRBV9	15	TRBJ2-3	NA	CASSPPIPSTDTQYF	TGTGCCAGCAGCCCCCCTATCCCATCCACAGATACGCAGTATTTT
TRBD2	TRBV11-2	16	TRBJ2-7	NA	CASSRYSGRDAYEQYF	TGTGCCAGCAGCAGATATAGCGGGAGGGACGCCTACGAGCAGTACTTC
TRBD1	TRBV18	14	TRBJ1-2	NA	CASSPGQGLYGYTF	TGTGCCAGCTCACCGGGACAGGGCCTCTATGGCTACACCTTC
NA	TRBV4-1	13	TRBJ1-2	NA	CASSQAGYYGYTF	TGCGCCAGCAGCCAAGCAGGCTACTATGGCTACACCTTC
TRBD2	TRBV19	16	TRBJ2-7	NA	CASSIRTSGSGYEQYF	TGTGCCAGTAGTATCCGGACTAGCGGGAGTGGGTACGAGCAGTACTTC
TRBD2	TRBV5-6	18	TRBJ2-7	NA	CASSLVGLAGSVRYEQYF	TGTGCCAGCAGCTTGGTGGGACTAGCGGGCTCGGTGAGGTACGAGCAGTACTTC
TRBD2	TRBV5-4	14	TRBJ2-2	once	CASSLVGGTGELFF	TGTGCCAGCAGCTTAGTGGGAGGGACCGGGGAGCTGTTTTTT
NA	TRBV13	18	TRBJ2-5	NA	CASSLAAGATRLQETQYF	TGTGCCAGCAGCTTAGCTGCGGGTGCTACAAGACTCCAAGAGACCCAGTACTTC
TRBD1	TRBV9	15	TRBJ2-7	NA	CASSASTGTPYEQYF	TGTGCCAGCAGCGCCTCGACAGGGACCCCCTACGAGCAGTACTTC
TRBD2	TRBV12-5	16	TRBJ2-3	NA	CASGLGLAGVLDTQYF	TGTGCTAGTGGTTTGGGACTAGCGGGAGTCTTGGATACGCAGTATTTT
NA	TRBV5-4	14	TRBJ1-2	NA	CASSLAGDSYGYTF	TGTGCCAGCAGCTTGGCGGGGGACTCCTATGGCTACACCTTC
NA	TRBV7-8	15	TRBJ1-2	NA	CASSPQGILNYGYTF	TGTGCCAGCAGCCCCCAGGGGATCTTAAACTATGGCTACACCTTC
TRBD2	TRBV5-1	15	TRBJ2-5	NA	CASSSDGLAQETQYF	TGCGCCAGCAGCTCGGACGGACTAGCGCAAGAGACCCAGTACTTC
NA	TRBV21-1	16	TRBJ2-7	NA	CASCWEGQGSAYEQYF	TGTGCCAGCTGTTGGGAGGGACAGGGGAGCGCCTACGAGCAGTACTTC